Each of the 3 T cell receptor beta chains below was sequenced from the same sample in a study of T-cell memory formation after mild COVID-19. One entry per CDR3 protein, called by TCRdb with MiXCR from the 5' RACE reads. The top ten clones hold roughly 25% of a sample with around 250,000 distinct CDR3 sequences, roughly 16% of them seen once. Material: PBMCs or a T cell subset sorted from them (not recorded which). The receptors come from a man aged 18 to 29 who had mild COVID-19 (a few samples of this study predate the infection). Cell type and time point are not known.

This clonotype was counted a few times. The chain combines TRBV7-2 with TRBJ2-3; D is possibly TRBD1 (5 bases). The CDR3 spans 15 residues. With 2 bases removed from V and 4 bases from J, the gap between germline ends came to 13 bases. In germline, CDR1 is SGHTA, CDR2 FQGNSA. CDR3 in DNA: TGTGCCAGCAGCTTAACGTGGGGCGCCGCAGATACGCAGTATTTT. Its translation is CASSLTWGAADTQYF.

This clonotype has just a few counts. The chain recombines TRBV27 with TRBJ1-1, with 8 bases fitting TRBD1. The CDR3 totals 13 residues. The junction had 6 bases not matched to a gene; V was cut back by 2 bases and J by 10 bases. The V gene's germline CDR1 is MNHEY and CDR2 SMNVEV (reference sequence). The chain's CDR3 is CASSLGQGAGAFF. CDR3 bases: TGTGCCAGCAGTTTAGGGCAGGGGGCTGGAGCTTTCTTT.

The DNA for the CDR3 is TGTGCCAGCAGCTTGGATCTGGGCAGGGGGCGAGAGACCCAGTACTTC. Translated: CASSLDLGRGRETQYF. The rearrangement uses TRBV7-2 and TRBJ2-5; TRBD1 agrees at 8 bases. V lost 3 bases to trimming and J lost 4 bases; unmatched junction nucleotides: 10. CDR1 is SGHTA and CDR2 is FQGNSA in the germline V gene. This CDR3 contains 16 residues.